Listed here are 28 T cell receptor beta chains from one sample, sequenced in a study of Graves' ophthalmopathy and Graves' hyperthyroidism (dated by TCRdb to about 2018). The sample was run on an Illumina HiSeq 2000. For repertoire sequencing, TCR beta CDR3 regions were amplified from RNA transcripts. HTBI primers and the Qiagen OneStep RT-PCR kit were used in a first-round RT-PCR, which was followed by a second-round multiplex PCR, size selection and purification. TCRdb cleaned the public reads at Q25 with fastp, built clones with MiXCR and kept in-frame beta chains. CDR3 protein sequences are deduplicated, and each keeps its most common genes and DNA. The sample has hundreds of thousands of distinct CDR3 sequences on record, about 20% of them singletons. The top ten constitute approximately 7.7% of the sample. The source material was peripheral blood. The receptors were sampled from a woman aged 18-30 years with stable Graves' hyperthyroidism. Some clones in this sample may be carry-over from other donors' samples. Donor details come from another sample of the same person, matched by shared clones.

Only a few counts were recorded for this clonotype. The chain employs TRBV7-6 and TRBJ2-7; no firm D call. CDR1 and CDR2 from the germline V gene are SGHVS and FNYEAQ. The length of the CDR3 is 14 residues. Trimming removed 5 bases from V and 3 bases from J, with 14 bases in between. The CDR3 nucleotides read TGTGCCAGCAGCCCCGAGCAGGTTCACTACGAGCAGTACTTC. It translates to CASSPEQVHYEQYF.

This clonotype has only a few counts. A much larger clone sits a single nucleotide away, making a read error possible. V and J are TRBV6-1 and TRBJ2-7; 7 bases fit TRBD1. After removal of 6 bases from V and 4 bases from J, the junction contained 9 bases not matched to a gene. Germline lookup yields CDR1 MNHNS and CDR2 SASEGT. CDR3 length equals 14 residues. CDR3 DNA: TGTGCCAGCAGCAGGGACAGTGGCGAGTACGAGCAGTACTTC. This translates into CASSRDSGEYEQYF.

J is TRBJ1-1 and V is TRBV28, with 8 bases aligning to TRBD1. The junction had 12 bases not matched to a gene; V was cut back by 6 bases and J by 0 bases. The CDR3 sequence is 17 residues long. Germline values: CDR1 MDHEN, CDR2 SYDVKM. CDR3 in DNA: TGTGCCAGCAGCCCCCCCGCCGGGACAGGCATGAACACTGAAGCTTTCTTT. Residues: CASSPPAGTGMNTEAFF.

This clonotype turned up a few times. The rearrangement joins TRBV12-3 or TRBV12-4 to TRBJ1-6, with D perhaps TRBD1 (5 bases). Trimming shortened V by 0 bases and J by 13 bases, and 10 bases separated the two germline ends. This CDR3 is built from 13 residues. CDR3 in amino acids: CASSLARGMPLHF. DNA of the CDR3: TGTGCCAGCAGTTTAGCCCGGGGGATGCCCCTCCACTTT.

The genes are TRBV6-1 and TRBJ1-1, with D unclear. Germline loops: CDR1 MNHNS, CDR2 SASEGT. With 7 bases removed from V and 1 base from J, the gap between germline ends came to 13 bases. The CDR3 covers 14 residues. As DNA, the CDR3 is TGTGCCAGCACCCCACCCCATGAGAACACTGAAGCTTTCTTT. It is translated as CASTPPHENTEAFF.

The rearrangement joins TRBV6-5 to TRBJ1-2; TRBD1 agrees at 8 bases. The CDR3 extends over 16 amino acids. CDR1 and CDR2 from the germline V gene are MNHEY and SVGAGI. V lost 5 bases, J lost 6 bases, and 14 bases stayed unmatched. CDR3 nucleotides: TGTGCCAGCAGTAACCCGCCGGGACAGGAGAGAGATGGCTACACCTTC. This translates into CASSNPPGQERDGYTF.

This clonotype was seen repeatedly, ten times or more. CDR3 residues: CSAGGVRNGYTF. In DNA, the CDR3 is TGCAGTGCCGGGGGGGTTAGGAATGGCTACACCTTC. This chain links TRBV20-1 with TRBJ1-2, with D possibly being TRBD1 (5 bases). Germline V gene data show CDR1 as DFQATT and CDR2 as SNEGSKA (reference sequence). V lost 6 bases and J 6 bases, leaving 14 bases between the germline ends. CDR3 length equals 12 residues.

This clonotype showed up just a few times. The genes are TRBV7-3 and TRBJ2-1, with D hard to call. V was shortened by 5 bases and J by 10 bases, with 15 bases between the two germline ends. Germline lookup yields CDR1 SGHTA and CDR2 FQGTGA. The CDR3 runs to 13 residues. The chain's CDR3 is CASSPTASEEQFF. As DNA, the CDR3 is TGTGCCAGCAGCCCAACTGCGTCGGAAGAGCAGTTCTTC.

Only a few counts were recorded for this clonotype. The J gene is TRBJ2-3, the V gene TRBV12-3 or TRBV12-4; the D call may be TRBD1 or TRBD2 (5 bases each). This CDR3 is 16 amino acids long. Trimming cost V 5 bases and J 2 bases, with 17 bases left between them. This chain's CDR3 is CASSPPAAGATDTQYF. In DNA form, the CDR3 reads TGTGCCAGCAGTCCCCCAGCTGCCGGGGCCACAGATACGCAGTATTTT.

This clonotype has a count of ten or more. This chain uses TRBV28 with TRBJ2-5, with D maybe TRBD1 (6 bases). Germline loops: CDR1 MDHEN, CDR2 SYDVKM. The CDR3 covers 14 residues. Trimming took off 3 bases at V and 5 bases at J, with 13 bases between the two ends. The CDR3 DNA reads as TGTGCCAGCAGTTTGAACAGGGTGGTGGAGACCCAGTACTTC. Protein: CASSLNRVVETQYF.

The V and J genes are TRBV5-6 and TRBJ1-1; D gene uncertain. CDR1 and CDR2 (germline): SGHDT, YYEEEE. CDR3 length: 15 amino acids. V gave up 4 bases and J gave up 1 base, with 14 bases separating them. The CDR3 DNA reads as TGTGCCAGCAGCCACCGCGGACTTGGGAACACTGAAGCTTTCTTT. It encodes CASSHRGLGNTEAFF.

This clonotype occurred many times. The J gene is TRBJ1-5, the V gene TRBV28, with a weak D call TRBD1 (6 bases). The germline CDR1 and CDR2 sequences are MDHEN and SYDVKM. The CDR3 has 17 amino acids. Trimming took 7 bases from V and 2 from J, leaving 21 bases between them. Here the CDR3 reads CASMPPGAGVRNQPQHF. In DNA form, the CDR3 reads TGTGCCAGCATGCCTCCGGGGGCAGGGGTTCGCAATCAGCCCCAGCATTTT.

The J gene is TRBJ1-2, the V gene TRBV6-4, with D uncertain. The V end lost 11 bases, the J end lost 7 bases, and 14 bases lay between the germline ends. CDR1 and CDR2 from the germline V gene are MRHNA and SNTAGT. The CDR3 is 11 amino acids. The CDR3 here is CAGMSRLGYTF. Here the CDR3 DNA reads TGTGCCGGCATGTCGAGGCTTGGCTACACCTTC.

This clonotype was found many times. V and J are TRBV14 and TRBJ2-5; weak D call: TRBD1 (5 bases). Trimming shortened V by 7 bases and J by 5 bases, and 14 bases separated the two germline ends. This CDR3 spans 13 amino acids. The germline gives CDR1 SGHDN, CDR2 FVKESK. In DNA, the CDR3 is TGTGCCAGCAACCGACAGATTGGGGAGACCCAGTACTTC. It codes for CASNRQIGETQYF.

This clonotype was counted many times. The chain couples TRBV12-3 or TRBV12-4 to TRBJ1-1; a possible D gene is TRBD1 (5 bases). This CDR3 has 15 residues. With 8 bases removed from V and 1 base from J, the gap between germline ends came to 17 bases. The CDR3 is CASGGEGSWNTEAFF. The CDR3 DNA follows: TGTGCCAGCGGGGGGGAGGGCAGTTGGAACACTGAAGCTTTCTTT.

This clonotype was counted between two and nine times. This chain uses TRBV27 with TRBJ1-3; D is possibly TRBD1 (6 bases). The germline CDR1 and CDR2 sequences are MNHEY and SMNVEV (reference sequence). The CDR3 loop spans 15 amino acids. The germline V and J ends were trimmed by 6 bases and 4 bases, with 16 bases remaining between them. CDR3 protein: CASRRGGADGNTIYF. CDR3 bases: TGTGCCAGCAGACGGGGGGGGGCGGACGGAAACACCATATATTTT.

V and J are TRBV5-1 and TRBJ1-2; TRBD1 agrees at 7 bases. CDR1 and CDR2 (germline): SGHRS, YFSETQ. V lost 4 bases, J lost 4 bases, and 7 bases stayed unmatched. This CDR3 has 14 amino acids. CDR3 DNA: TGCGCCAGCAGCGGGGGGACAGCCACCTATGGCTACACCTTC. This encodes CASSGGTATYGYTF.

This clonotype was recorded many times. The rearrangement joins TRBV28 to TRBJ2-5; a weak D match, TRBD2 (6 bases). Germline V gene lookup returns CDR1 MDHEN and CDR2 SYDVKM. Trimming pared 5 bases from V and 4 bases from J, leaving 11 bases between. This CDR3 has 13 residues. CDR3 coding DNA: TGTGCCAGCAGTGAAATGGGGGGAGAGACCCAGTACTTC. Its translation: CASSEMGGETQYF.

This clonotype was counted many times. The chain couples TRBV6-2 or TRBV6-3 to TRBJ2-4; D remains unclear. V lost 6 bases and J lost 5, with 8 bases in between. Germline assignment: CDR1 MNHEY and CDR2 SVGEGT. This CDR3 spans 12 amino acids. The CDR3 protein is CASRKQENIQYF. The CDR3 coding sequence is TGTGCCAGCAGGAAACAAGAAAACATTCAGTACTTC.

This clonotype came up many times. The J gene is TRBJ2-7, the V gene TRBV20-1, with D perhaps TRBD1 (5 bases). The CDR3 loop spans 14 amino acids. V lost 6 bases to trimming and J lost 6 bases, with 21 bases between them. Per germline, CDR1 DFQATT and CDR2 SNEGSKA (reference sequence). In DNA, the CDR3 is TGCAGTGCCGTCCCGGGCCCGACAGACCGCGAGCAGTACTTC. It encodes CSAVPGPTDREQYF.

J is TRBJ1-1 and V is TRBV6-4; D is perhaps TRBD1 (6 bases). The CDR3 runs 14 residues. Germline assignment: CDR1 MRHNA and CDR2 SNTAGT. Trimming left V 5 bases short and J 4 bases short, with 14 bases between. The CDR3 DNA reads TGTGCCAGCAGTACTCCAGGGGTGGCCACTGAAGCTTTCTTT. It yields the protein CASSTPGVATEAFF.

This clonotype was counted ten times or more. V and J are TRBV30 and TRBJ1-1; tentatively, D is TRBD1 (5 bases). In germline, CDR1 is GTSNPN, CDR2 SVGIG (reference sequence). The germline V and J ends were trimmed by 6 bases and 2 bases, with 16 bases remaining between them. This CDR3 comprises 14 residues. CDR3 protein: CACSRDGSNTEAFF. In DNA form, the CDR3 reads TGTGCCTGTTCAAGGGACGGTTCAAACACTGAAGCTTTCTTT.

The V and J genes are TRBV7-9 and TRBJ1-2, with no clear D. Germline V gives CDR1 SEHNR, CDR2 FQNEAQ (reference sequence). The length of the CDR3 is 14 residues. Trimming shortened V by 4 bases and J by 0 bases, and 9 bases separated the two germline ends. The CDR3 protein is CASSSIQTNYGYTF. DNA of the CDR3: TGTGCCAGCAGCTCTATACAGACTAACTATGGCTACACCTTC.

This clonotype has a count of ten or more. This chain links TRBV20-1 with TRBJ2-5; D possibly corresponds to TRBD2 (6 bases). This CDR3 contains 16 residues. The V gene lost 0 bases and the J gene lost 5 bases, with 19 bases spanning the gap. Germline V lookup: CDR1 DFQATT, CDR2 SNEGSKA (reference sequence). The CDR3 is CSAREFSGSIGETQYF. Here the CDR3 DNA reads TGCAGTGCTAGAGAATTTTCCGGGAGTATTGGGGAGACCCAGTACTTC.

This clonotype was seen ten or more times. The genes are TRBV29-1 and TRBJ1-2; no clear D gene. CDR3 size: 12 residues. The germline CDR1 and CDR2 sequences are SQVTM and ANQGSEA. Deletions cut 3 bases from V and 4 bases from J, with 9 bases between. The CDR3 region has the DNA TGCAGCGTTGACTGGGCAACCTATGGCTACACCTTC. Amino acid sequence: CSVDWATYGYTF.

The table lists this clonotype with many counts. The chain combines TRBV7-2 with TRBJ1-1; D remains ambiguous. The CDR3 is 14 amino acids. V lost 4 bases and J 3 bases, leaving 12 bases between the germline ends. CDR1 is SGHTA and CDR2 is FQGNSA in the germline V gene. The CDR3 region is CASSYPGRDTEAFF. The CDR3 coding sequence is TGTGCCAGCAGCTATCCCGGACGGGACACTGAAGCTTTCTTT.

The chain joins TRBV5-1 to TRBJ2-7; TRBD1 agrees at 7 bases. The junction had 5 bases not matched to a gene; V was cut back by 2 bases and J by 6 bases. Germline loops: CDR1 SGHRS, CDR2 YFSETQ. The CDR3 consists of 13 residues. The CDR3 nucleotides are TGCGCCAGCAGCTTCAACAGGGGATCCGAGCAGTACTTC. Residues: CASSFNRGSEQYF.

This clonotype was seen a handful of times. This chain uses TRBV6-2 or TRBV6-3 with TRBJ1-1; 7 bases fit TRBD1. Per germline, CDR1 MNHEY and CDR2 SVGEGT. V was clipped by 0 bases and J by 5 bases; unmatched bases: 18. The CDR3 totals 19 residues. The CDR3 loop is CASSYSPGAAQGLRTEAFF. The CDR3 coding sequence is TGTGCCAGCAGTTACTCTCCAGGGGCCGCACAGGGGTTGAGGACTGAAGCTTTCTTT.